The clone carrying this T cell receptor beta chain was seen only once. The same CDR3 is also encoded by other DNA sequences in this sample. This entry belongs to a study of shared clonotypes between healthy human individuals. Looked up from germline, CDR1 is SGHRS and CDR2 is YFSETQ. Trimming shortened V by 3 bases and J by 6 bases, and 5 bases separated the two germline ends. The CDR3 totals 11 residues. Repertoires were generated with immunoSEQ multiplex PCR, while TCRdb's copy carries only in-frame clones and drops some. The sample holds about 1.5 million clones; under 99% are singletons and the top ten take roughly 0.4%.

Sequences were obtained from naive CD4+ T cells sorted from blood. Subset defined: CD45RA+ positively selected. The sequence was obtained from a man aged 30 to 39 in good health. The chain combines TRBV5-1 with TRBJ2-3, with unresolved D. DNA of the CDR3: TGCGCCAGCAGCTCCCGTGATACGCAGTATTTT. Protein product: CASSSRDTQYF.